Listed below are T cell receptor beta chains from one sample, sequenced in a study of OX40 agonist ivuxolimab in advanced cancers. Sequenced by immunoSEQ multiplex PCR; TCRdb stores in-frame clones only, minus some. The sample carries under 75,000 clones, about 90% recorded once. Specimen: CD4+ or CD8+ T cells sorted from blood, collected in a trial of the OX40 agonist ivuxolimab. The receptor source for this set is an adult with an advanced solid tumor such as melanoma, head and neck, liver or kidney cancer. Each CDR3 is given with its conserved first and last residue. The D gene is left open where the match is weak. Clone size is given for some rows only: seen once, a few or many times, or a class if the clone is expanded.

D gene	clone size	V gene	J gene	CDR3 DNA	CDR3 protein
TRBD1	NA	TRBV7-9	TRBJ1-3	TGTGCCAGCACCCGAACCGGACAGGGACAAGGAAACACCATATATTTT	CASTRTGQGQGNTIYF
TRBD1	NA	TRBV7-6	TRBJ2-2	TGTGCCAGCAGCAGAACGGCAGGGGGAACCGGGGAGCTGTTTTTT	CASSRTAGGTGELFF
NA	NA	TRBV28	TRBJ1-3	TGTGCCAGCAGTTTATCAGGCTTGGGAAACACCATATATTTT	CASSLSGLGNTIYF
NA	NA	TRBV28	TRBJ2-4	TGTGCCAGCAGACCCGGCGATTCAAAAAACATTCAGTACTTC	CASRPGDSKNIQYF
NA	NA	TRBV11-2	TRBJ2-1	TGTGCCAGCAGCTTCGAAGGTTCCGGGGGATACAATGAGCAGTTCTTC	CASSFEGSGGYNEQFF
TRBD2	NA	TRBV30	TRBJ2-3	TGTGCCTGGAGTGGCCTCTTAGCGGGAGCTACAGATACGCAGTATTTT	CAWSGLLAGATDTQYF
NA	NA	TRBV5-1	TRBJ1-4	TGCGCCAGCAGCCCACCCACCCTTGGGGCGGTTAATGAAAAACTGTTTTTT	CASSPPTLGAVNEKLFF
NA	NA	TRBV9	TRBJ1-1	TGTGCCAGCAGCCCCGGGACAAACACTGAAGCTTTCTTT	CASSPGTNTEAFF
NA	NA	TRBV12-5	TRBJ1-5	TGTGCTAGTGGTTTGCGGCTGGTACAGCAGTATAGCAATCAGCCCCAGCATTTT	CASGLRLVQQYSNQPQHF
TRBD1	NA	TRBV9	TRBJ2-1	TGTGCCAGCAGCGTCACAGGGGATTACAATGAGCAGTTCTTC	CASSVTGDYNEQFF
NA	once	TRBV30	TRBJ2-2	TGTGCCTGGAACCCCTTCCCGAGCCCGGCCGGGGAGCTGTTTTTT	CAWNPFPSPAGELFF
TRBD2	NA	TRBV19	TRBJ2-7	TGTGCCAGTAGTATGATTATGGGACTAGCGGGCTACGAGCAGTACTTC	CASSMIMGLAGYEQYF
NA	NA	TRBV29-1	TRBJ1-3	TGCAGCGTTGAAGATCCAGGGAACGGAAACACCATATATTTT	CSVEDPGNGNTIYF
TRBD1	NA	TRBV28	TRBJ1-5	TGTGCCAGCAGTCCTGCCCAGGGGGCTGGTCAGCCCCAGCATTTT	CASSPAQGAGQPQHF
TRBD1	NA	TRBV9	TRBJ1-2	TGTGCCAGCAGCGTAGGGGACAGGGGAAACTATGGCTACACCTTC	CASSVGDRGNYGYTF
NA	NA	TRBV25-1	TRBJ1-1	TGTGCCAGCAGTCCGGCCGTCTTAGGGAACACTGAAGCTTTCTTT	CASSPAVLGNTEAFF
TRBD2	NA	TRBV4-3	TRBJ2-3	TGCGCCAGCAGCCAAGGTCCCGGGACTAGCGGGTTAGATACGCAGTATTTT	CASSQGPGTSGLDTQYF
TRBD1	NA	TRBV28	TRBJ2-1	TGTGGGACAGGGGCGGGAAGCTCCTACAATGAGCAGTTCTTC	CGTGAGSSYNEQFF
TRBD1	once	TRBV10-2	TRBJ2-7	TGCGCCAGCCAGGGGGTGTACGAGCAGTACTTC	CASQGVYEQYF
TRBD1	NA	TRBV5-4	TRBJ2-7	TGTGCCAGCAGCGCCACAGGGGGCTCCTACGAGCAGTACTTC	CASSATGGSYEQYF
NA	NA	TRBV5-4	TRBJ2-7	TGTGCCAGCAGCTTGTTAGGATCCTACGAGCAGTACTTC	CASSLLGSYEQYF
TRBD2	NA	TRBV5-1	TRBJ2-1	TGCGCCAGCAGCTTGGGGGGACTAGCGCTATACAATGAGCAGTTCTTC	CASSLGGLALYNEQFF
NA	NA	TRBV6-6	TRBJ2-3	TGTGCCAGCAGCCGGGCAGTGACAGATACGCAGTATTTT	CASSRAVTDTQYF
NA	NA	TRBV15	TRBJ2-1	TGTGCCACCAGCAGCGGGGACTTCTACAATGAGCAGTTCTTC	CATSSGDFYNEQFF
NA	NA	TRBV5-1	TRBJ2-1	TGCGCCAGCAGCCAAGGACGGGGCTACTACAATGAGCAGTTCTTC	CASSQGRGYYNEQFF
NA	NA	TRBV28	TRBJ2-7	TGTGCCAGCAGTTTAGGACAGACCTACGAGCAGTGCTTC	CASSLGQTYEQCF
TRBD1	once	TRBV7-2	TRBJ2-7	TGTGCCAGCAGCCCCATTGGGACAGGCTACGAGCAGTACTTC	CASSPIGTGYEQYF
NA	few	TRBV21-1	TRBJ2-1	TGTGCCAGCAGCGGGTCAAACAATGAGCAGTTCTTC	CASSGSNNEQFF
NA	NA	TRBV28	TRBJ2-7	TGTGCCAGCAGTGCGGGCCTCAGCTCCTACGAGCAGTACTTC	CASSAGLSSYEQYF
TRBD2	NA	TRBV11-3	TRBJ2-3	TGTGCCAGCAGCTCTTATAGCGGGAGCACAGATACGCAGTATTTT	CASSSYSGSTDTQYF
NA	NA	TRBV27	TRBJ1-1	TGTGCCAGCAGTTTGAACCGGGCGAGGACTGAAGCTTTCTTT	CASSLNRARTEAFF
NA	NA	TRBV11-2	TRBJ2-2	TGTGCCAGCAGCAGAACAAGAACCGGGGAGCTGTTTTTT	CASSRTRTGELFF
TRBD1	NA	TRBV29-1	TRBJ2-1	TGCAGCGTCGACGTCGGGACAGGGGCATACAATGAGCAGTTCTTC	CSVDVGTGAYNEQFF
NA	NA	TRBV7-9	TRBJ1-1	TGTGCCAGCAGCTTAGTCGCCATGAACACTGAAGCTTTCTTT	CASSLVAMNTEAFF
NA	once	TRBV28	TRBJ2-7	TGTGCCAGCAGTTTCGGCGGGCGCACGTACGAGCAGTACTTC	CASSFGGRTYEQYF
TRBD2	NA	TRBV28	TRBJ2-3	TGTGCCAGCAGCTTAATTAACCCTAGCGGAGCCCCAGATACGCAGTATTTT	CASSLINPSGAPDTQYF
TRBD2	NA	TRBV19	TRBJ2-7	TGTGCCAGTAGTCCCATAGCGGGGCTCTCCTACGAGCAGTACTTC	CASSPIAGLSYEQYF
NA	NA	TRBV2	TRBJ2-3	TGTGCCAGCAGCCACACTACAATTAGCACAGATACGCAGTATTTT	CASSHTTISTDTQYF
NA	NA	TRBV25-1	TRBJ2-6	TGTGCCAGCAGTGGTAACTCTGGGGCCAACGTCCTGACTTTC	CASSGNSGANVLTF
NA	NA	TRBV28	TRBJ2-1	TGTGCCAGCCTTTTAAGTCATGAGCAGTTCTTC	CASLLSHEQFF